This record concerns one T cell receptor (beta chain) sequence. Its antigen is not known. The source of the sample is a study of T cell responses to AZD1222 COVID-19 vaccine. Measured with immunoSEQ multiplex PCR; TCRdb has only the in-frame clones, and not every one. The table shows about 91,000 clones, with around nine tenths occurring only once. CDR3 length: 14 amino acids. Germline lookup yields CDR1 MNHEY and CDR2 SMNVEV (reference sequence). Trimming pared 0 bases from V and 3 bases from J, leaving 9 bases between. Whole-study results and caveats: Elevations in Spike-specific TCR breadth and depth followed administration of two AZD1222 doses. Of the AZD1222 recipients, only 5 or 6 were seropositive at baseline. Mapped onto spike, vaccine-associated CD4 TCRs spanned it and were dominant at 160-218 and 743-854.

The chain combines TRBV27 with TRBJ2-7; the D is unclear. The sequence came from an adult in good health. This specimen was peripheral blood, taken on day 0 of AZD1222 vaccination. DNA for the CDR3: TGTGCCAGCAGTTTATCGGTTGACGGCTACGAGCAGTACTTC. Translated: CASSLSVDGYEQYF.